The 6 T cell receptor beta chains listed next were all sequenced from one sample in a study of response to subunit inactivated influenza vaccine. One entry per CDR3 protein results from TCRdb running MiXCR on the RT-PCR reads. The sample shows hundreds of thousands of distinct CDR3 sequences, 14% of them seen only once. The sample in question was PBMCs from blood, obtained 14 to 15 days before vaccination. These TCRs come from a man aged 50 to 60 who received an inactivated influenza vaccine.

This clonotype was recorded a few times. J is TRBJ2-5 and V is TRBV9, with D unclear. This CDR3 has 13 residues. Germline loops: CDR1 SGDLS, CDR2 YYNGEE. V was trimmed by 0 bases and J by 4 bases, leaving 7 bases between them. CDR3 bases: TGTGCCAGCAGCGTAGACTTTGGAGAGACCCAGTACTTC. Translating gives CASSVDFGETQYF.

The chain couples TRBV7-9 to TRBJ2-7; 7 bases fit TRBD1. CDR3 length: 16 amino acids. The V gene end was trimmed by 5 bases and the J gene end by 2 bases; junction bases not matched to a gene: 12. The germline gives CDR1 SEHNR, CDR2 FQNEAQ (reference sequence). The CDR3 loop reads CASSPIIGGQTYEQYF. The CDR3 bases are TGTGCCAGCAGCCCGATTATTGGGGGACAGACCTACGAGCAGTACTTC.

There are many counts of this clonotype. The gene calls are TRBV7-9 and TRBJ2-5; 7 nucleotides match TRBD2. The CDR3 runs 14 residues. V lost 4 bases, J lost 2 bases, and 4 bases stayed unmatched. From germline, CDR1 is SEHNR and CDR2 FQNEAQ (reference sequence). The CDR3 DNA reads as TGTGCCAGCAGCTCGTTAGCGGGTCAAGAGACCCAGTACTTC. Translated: CASSSLAGQETQYF.

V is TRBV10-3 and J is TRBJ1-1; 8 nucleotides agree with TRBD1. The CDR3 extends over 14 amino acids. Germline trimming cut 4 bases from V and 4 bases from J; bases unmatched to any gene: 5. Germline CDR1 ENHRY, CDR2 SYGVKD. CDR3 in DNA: TGTGCCATCAGTGCACAGGACAGGGTCACTGAAGCTTTCTTT. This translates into CAISAQDRVTEAFF.

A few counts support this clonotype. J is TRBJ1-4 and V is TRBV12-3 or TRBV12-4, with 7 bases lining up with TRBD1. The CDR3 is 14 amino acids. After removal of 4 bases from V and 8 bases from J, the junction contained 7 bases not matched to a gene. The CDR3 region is CASSSAGGAEKLFF. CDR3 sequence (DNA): TGTGCCAGCAGTTCGGCAGGGGGGGCAGAAAAACTGTTTTTT.

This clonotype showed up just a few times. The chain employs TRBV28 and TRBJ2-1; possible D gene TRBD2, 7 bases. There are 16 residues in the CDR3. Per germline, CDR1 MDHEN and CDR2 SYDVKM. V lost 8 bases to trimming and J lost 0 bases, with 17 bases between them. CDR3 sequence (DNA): TGTGCCAGCGGGGGGGGCCGCAAAGACTCCTACAATGAGCAGTTCTTC. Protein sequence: CASGGGRKDSYNEQFF.